This TCR beta chain was recorded in a study of blood T cell repertoires in COVID-19. As for the study in general: Italy, Spain and the United States were the sources of the convalescent and acute COVID-19 samples. From T cells, B-cell-depleted T cells, or PBMCs came the material, which was cDNA or gDNA.

This CDR3 contains 15 residues. Germline V gives CDR1 SGHVS, CDR2 FNYEAQ. V was pared by 3 bases and J by 6 bases, with 15 bases between. Per the original data handling: How many nucleated cells were present was estimated from reference gene primer amplification. The method was immunoSEQ multiplex PCR; TCRdb's version includes in-frame clones alone and lacks a portion of them. The V and J calls and the clone size are those of that table, but D and trimming were determined from the DNA. The data show approximately 210,000 clones, with 70% to 90% seen just once and 3.5% to 4.5% held by the top ten. Sequencing was carried out using peripheral blood. The gene calls are TRBV7-6 and TRBJ2-1; D possibly corresponds to TRBD1 (6 bases). The receptor was isolated from a human donor in a cohort sampled during active COVID-19. This chain's CDR3 is CASSLGQKWGNEQFF. CDR3 DNA sequence: TGTGCCAGCAGCTTGGGACAAAAGTGGGGCAATGAGCAGTTCTTC.